The 24 T cell receptor beta chains below were found in one sample sequenced in a study of cytomegalovirus exposure and HLA in healthy donors. The PCR used 60 Vbeta and 13 Jbeta primers. TCRdb's table, derived via immunoSEQ multiplex PCR, lists solely in-frame clones and lacks some. Here the sample spans about 130,000 clones, about two thirds being singletons. Source material: PBMCs. The receptors stem from a woman in her sixties or seventies in good health and CMV-seropositive.

The rearrangement uses TRBV12-5 and TRBJ2-6, with 7 positions matching TRBD1. Trimming cost V 6 bases and J 0 bases; bases outside gene matches: 2. Looked up from germline, CDR1 is LGHNT and CDR2 is FRNRAP. CDR3 length: 15 amino acids. The CDR3 coding sequence is TGTGCTAGTGGAACAGGGGTCTCTGGGGCCAACGTCCTGACTTTC. Protein sequence: CASGTGVSGANVLTF.

V is TRBV5-1 and J is TRBJ2-2, with D maybe TRBD2 (5 bases). Per the germline V gene, CDR1 is SGHRS and CDR2 is YFSETQ. V was trimmed by 4 bases and J by 6 bases, leaving 13 bases between them. This CDR3 spans 14 amino acids. CDR3 bases: TGCGCCAGCAGCCCCCGGGGTGAGGCCGGGGAGCTGTTTTTT. Residues: CASSPRGEAGELFF.

The J gene is TRBJ1-5, the V gene TRBV6-6; D possibly corresponds to TRBD1 (6 bases). Per the germline V gene, CDR1 is MNHNY and CDR2 is SVGAGI (reference sequence). The V end lost 6 bases, the J end lost 6 bases, and 12 bases lay between the germline ends. CDR3 length: 13 amino acids. DNA of the CDR3: TGTGCCAGCAGGGGGGGGGCGGGTCAGCCCCAGCATTTT. This sequence encodes CASRGGAGQPQHF.

V gene TRBV5-6 combines with J gene TRBJ1-1; 10 nucleotides align to TRBD1. The junction had 4 bases not matched to a gene; V was cut back by 4 bases and J by 4 bases. Germline V gene data show CDR1 as SGHDT and CDR2 as YYEEEE. This CDR3 spans 14 amino acids. As DNA, the CDR3 is TGTGCCAGCAGCATCTGGACAGGGGGCACTGAAGCTTTCTTT. Amino acids: CASSIWTGGTEAFF.

The rearrangement links TRBV2 to TRBJ1-2; D is possibly TRBD1 (6 bases). From germline, CDR1 is SNHLY and CDR2 FYNNEI. Trimming shortened V by 7 bases and J by 6 bases, and 18 bases separated the two germline ends. This CDR3 region has 14 residues. CDR3 loop: CASTQGQKIDGYTF. In nucleotides, the CDR3 is TGTGCCAGCACACAGGGACAAAAAATAGATGGCTACACCTTC.

The chain carries TRBV28 and TRBJ1-2, with D perhaps matching TRBD1 (5 bases). The CDR3 has 17 amino acids. Germline CDR1 is MDHEN and CDR2 is SYDVKM. The V gene lost 5 bases and the J gene lost 1 base, with 20 bases spanning the gap. Written as DNA, the CDR3 is TGTGCCAGCAGTCGGCCCGGGGGAGGTTCTCATAACTATGGCTACACCTTC. This sequence encodes CASSRPGGGSHNYGYTF.

The chain joins TRBV7-8 to TRBJ1-2, with 9 bases identical to TRBD1. In germline, CDR1 is SGHVS, CDR2 FQNEAQ. This CDR3 has 13 amino acids. J was trimmed by 8 bases and V by 5 bases; bases with no gene match: 6. DNA of the CDR3: TGTGCCAGCAGCCCGGGGACAGGGATCGGCTACACCTTC. Translating it yields CASSPGTGIGYTF.

The gene calls are TRBV6-5 and TRBJ2-5; 13 positions agree with TRBD2. CDR1 MNHEY and CDR2 SVGAGI come from the germline V gene. The V gene end was trimmed by 4 bases and the J gene end by 2 bases; junction bases not matched to a gene: 4. The CDR3 is 16 residues long. The CDR3 is CASSSTSGGWQETQYF. CDR3 DNA sequence: TGTGCCAGCAGTTCGACTAGCGGGGGGTGGCAAGAGACCCAGTACTTC.

This clone was observed a few times. The chain has TRBV27 and TRBJ1-4, with 7 bases identical to TRBD1. CDR1 MNHEY and CDR2 SMNVEV come from the germline V gene (reference sequence). This CDR3 region has 14 residues. V shed 5 bases, J shed 4 bases, and the junction held 4 bases outside the gene matches. CDR3: CASSPRDSNEKLFF. CDR3 sequence (DNA): TGTGCCAGCAGTCCGCGGGACAGTAATGAAAAACTGTTTTTT.

The chain carries TRBV4-1 and TRBJ1-5; D unresolved. The CDR3 runs to 13 residues. CDR1 and CDR2 (germline): MGHRA, YSYEKL. V lost 0 bases and J lost 5, with 5 bases in between. CDR3 amino acids: CASSQEADQPQHF. In nucleotides, the CDR3 is TGCGCCAGCAGCCAAGAGGCTGATCAGCCCCAGCATTTT.

The chain combines TRBV19 with TRBJ2-3; weak D call: TRBD2 (5 bases). V gave up 8 bases and J gave up 7 bases, with 16 bases separating them. The CDR3 consists of 13 residues. From germline, CDR1 is LNHDA and CDR2 SQIVND (reference sequence). Here the CDR3 DNA reads TGTGCCAGTTCTGTAGCTAGCCCCCATACGCAGTATTTT. It translates to CASSVASPHTQYF.

This clone came up a few times. The chain is built from TRBV7-2 and TRBJ2-7, with a tentative D call TRBD2 (6 bases). The CDR3 has 15 amino acids. Germline CDR1 SGHTA, CDR2 FQGNSA. V lost 3 bases and J 0 bases, leaving 12 bases between the germline ends. The CDR3 protein is CASSFGGMSSYEQYF. CDR3 DNA: TGTGCCAGCAGCTTTGGGGGGATGAGCTCCTACGAGCAGTACTTC.

V gene TRBV19 combines with J gene TRBJ1-1; 7 bases line up with TRBD1. Germline V gene data show CDR1 as LNHDA and CDR2 as SQIVND (reference sequence). The V segment lost 6 bases and the J segment 1 base; nucleotides outside the gene matches: 2. The CDR3 runs 13 residues. The CDR3 sequence: CASRDRRNTEAFF. The CDR3 bases are TGTGCCAGTAGGGACAGGAGGAACACTGAAGCTTTCTTT.

This clone was counted a single time. Different DNA sequences within this sample yield the same CDR3. The rearrangement links TRBV6-5 to TRBJ1-3; a weak D match, TRBD1 (6 bases). Germline CDR1 is MNHEY and CDR2 is SVGAGI. This CDR3 contains 15 residues. The germline V and J ends were trimmed by 0 bases and 4 bases, with 10 bases remaining between them. DNA for the CDR3: TGTGCCAGCAGTTACTCAGGAACAGGGGGAAACACCATATATTTT. It translates to CASSYSGTGGNTIYF.

The V call is TRBV9, the J call TRBJ2-3, with TRBD1 matching over 9 bases. The ends lost 3 bases at V and 5 bases at J; junction bases unmatched: 10. Germline CDR1 SGDLS, CDR2 YYNGEE. The CDR3 covers 16 residues. This CDR3 reads CASSASGTGRRDTQYF. CDR3 nucleotides: TGTGCCAGCAGCGCGTCCGGGACAGGGCGTAGAGATACGCAGTATTTT.

V gene TRBV18 combines with J gene TRBJ1-2; D remains ambiguous. Germline-derived CDR1 and CDR2 are KGHSH and LQKENI. This CDR3 contains 13 residues. Between the trimmed V and J ends, which lost 4 bases and 8 bases, there was a span of 14 bases. CDR3 sequence reads: CASSLTGKRGYTF. The CDR3 DNA sequence: TGTGCCAGCTCACTGACGGGAAAAAGGGGCTACACCTTC.

The CDR3 here is CASSWDRNNQPQHF. The CDR3 nucleotides read TGTGCCAGCAGCTGGGACAGGAACAATCAGCCCCAGCATTTT. The chain carries TRBV7-9 and TRBJ1-5; 8 bases fit TRBD1. V shed 4 bases, J shed 3 bases, and the junction held 2 bases outside the gene matches. CDR3 length: 14 residues. The germline V gene has CDR1 SEHNR and CDR2 FQNEAQ (reference sequence). The whole variable domain, remainder taken from reference TRBV7-9 and TRBJ1-5, is DTGVSQNPRHKITKRGQNVTFRCDPISEHNRLYWYRQTLGQGPEFLTYFQNEAQLEKSRLLSDRFSAERPKGSFSTLEIQRTEQGDSAMYLCASSWDRNNQPQHFGDGTRLSIL.

The sample holds a few counts of this clone. The V and J genes are TRBV9 and TRBJ2-1, with D tentatively TRBD1 (6 bases). The germline V gene encodes CDR1 SGDLS and CDR2 YYNGEE. Trimming shortened V by 0 bases and J by 2 bases, and 12 bases separated the two germline ends. The CDR3 is 16 residues long. The CDR3: CASSVASSGAYNEQFF. In DNA form, the CDR3 reads TGTGCCAGCAGCGTAGCTTCGTCAGGGGCCTACAATGAGCAGTTCTTC.

V usage is TRBV7-2 and J usage is TRBJ1-1, with a possible D match to TRBD1 (6 bases). Trimming cost V 8 bases and J 7 bases, with 11 bases left between them. Germline CDR1 reads SGHTA; CDR2 reads FQGNSA. The CDR3 extends over 11 amino acids. CDR3 coding DNA: TGTGCCAGCTCAGGGGTTTTTGAAGCTTTCTTT. This gives the protein CASSGVFEAFF.

The chain links TRBV5-1 to TRBJ1-2, with 7 positions matching TRBD1. The CDR3 runs to 14 residues. The trim removed 0 bases at V and 5 bases at J, leaving 4 bases unmatched. In germline, CDR1 is SGHRS, CDR2 YFSETQ. The CDR3 DNA is TGCGCCAGCAGCTTGGGACAGGGAGGATATGGCTACACCTTC. Amino acid sequence: CASSLGQGGYGYTF.

This clone was detected a few times. The chain combines TRBV28 with TRBJ1-5; D is ambiguous. Germline-derived CDR1 and CDR2 are MDHEN and SYDVKM. This CDR3 spans 13 amino acids. Trimming stripped 6 bases from V and 0 bases from J, with 6 bases between. This CDR3 is CASRGVSNQPQHF. The DNA for the CDR3 is TGTGCCAGCAGAGGAGTTAGCAATCAGCCCCAGCATTTT. The full variable domain, in which reference TRBV28 and TRBJ1-5 provide the parts outside the CDR3, is DVKVTQSSRYLVKRTGEKVFLECVQDMDHENMFWYRQDPGLGLRLIYFSYDVKMKEKGDIPEGYSVSREKKERFSLILESASTNQTSMYLCASRGVSNQPQHFGDGTRLSIL.

Regarding this clone: Other DNA sequences in this sample translate to the same CDR3. This chain links TRBV9 with TRBJ1-5, with D uncertain. V was trimmed by 4 bases and J by 3 bases, leaving 11 bases between them. The germline gives CDR1 SGDLS, CDR2 YYNGEE. CDR3 length: 14 amino acids. The CDR3, as DNA: TGTGCCAGCAGCACAACGGGAGACAATCAGCCCCAGCATTTT. Protein: CASSTTGDNQPQHF.

The chain combines TRBV10-3 with TRBJ2-7; 10 nucleotides align to TRBD1. Germline V CDR1 and CDR2: ENHRY, SYGVKD. The CDR3 contains 16 residues. The trim removed 0 bases at V and 3 bases at J, leaving 5 bases unmatched. The CDR3 coding sequence is TGTGCCATCAGTGAGTCGTTGGGACAGGGGAACTACGAGCAGTACTTC. This sequence encodes CAISESLGQGNYEQYF.

The table lists this clone with a count of one. The chain has TRBV5-4 and TRBJ1-2; 7 bases line up with TRBD1. This CDR3 is built from 13 residues. From germline, CDR1 is SGHNT and CDR2 YYREEE (reference sequence). Trimming at V came to 4 bases and at J to 4 bases, leaving 4 bases not matched to a gene. CDR3 protein: CASSKGQIYGYTF. The CDR3 coding sequence is TGTGCCAGCAGCAAGGGACAGATCTATGGCTACACCTTC.